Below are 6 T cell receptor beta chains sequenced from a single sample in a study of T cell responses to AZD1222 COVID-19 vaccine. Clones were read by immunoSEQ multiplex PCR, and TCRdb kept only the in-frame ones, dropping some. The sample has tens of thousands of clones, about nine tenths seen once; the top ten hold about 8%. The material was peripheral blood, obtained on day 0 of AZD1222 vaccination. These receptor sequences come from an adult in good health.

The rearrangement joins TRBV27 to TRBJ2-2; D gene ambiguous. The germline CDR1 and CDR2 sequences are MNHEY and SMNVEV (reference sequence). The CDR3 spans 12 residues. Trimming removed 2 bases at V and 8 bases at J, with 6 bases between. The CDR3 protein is CASSLPPGELFF. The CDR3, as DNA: TGTGCCAGCAGTTTACCCCCAGGGGAGCTGTTTTTT.

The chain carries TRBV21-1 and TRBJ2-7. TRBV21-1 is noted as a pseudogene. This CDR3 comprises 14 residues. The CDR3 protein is CASTTWGTTYEQYF. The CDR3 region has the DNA TGTGCCAGCACCACATGGGGTACTACCTACGAGCAGTACTTC.

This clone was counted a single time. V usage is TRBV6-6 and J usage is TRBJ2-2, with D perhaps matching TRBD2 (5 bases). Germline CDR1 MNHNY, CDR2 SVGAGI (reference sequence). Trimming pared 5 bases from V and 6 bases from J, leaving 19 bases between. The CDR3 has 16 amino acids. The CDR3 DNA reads TGTGCCAGCAGTCTCGGGATTTTAGATTCCGCCGGGGAGCTGTTTTTT. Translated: CASSLGILDSAGELFF.

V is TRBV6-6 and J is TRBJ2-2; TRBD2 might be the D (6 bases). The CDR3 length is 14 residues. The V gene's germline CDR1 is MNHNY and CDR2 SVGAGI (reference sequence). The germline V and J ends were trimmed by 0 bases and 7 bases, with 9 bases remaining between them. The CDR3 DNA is TGTGCCAGCAGTTACTCGCGGGAAAGCGGGGAGCTGTTTTTT. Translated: CASSYSRESGELFF.

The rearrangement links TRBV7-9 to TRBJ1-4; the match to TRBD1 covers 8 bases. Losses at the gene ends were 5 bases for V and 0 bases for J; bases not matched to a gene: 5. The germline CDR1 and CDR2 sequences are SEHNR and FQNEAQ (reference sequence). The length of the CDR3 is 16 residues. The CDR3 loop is CASSPGQGPTNEKLFF. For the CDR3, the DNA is TGTGCCAGCAGCCCCGGACAGGGCCCAACTAATGAAAAACTGTTTTTT.

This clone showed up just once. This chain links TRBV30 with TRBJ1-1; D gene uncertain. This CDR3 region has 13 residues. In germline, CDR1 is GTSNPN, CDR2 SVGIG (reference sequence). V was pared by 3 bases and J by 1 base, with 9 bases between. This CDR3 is CAWRIFQNTEAFF. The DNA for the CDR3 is TGTGCCTGGAGAATTTTCCAGAACACTGAAGCTTTCTTT.